The 24 T cell receptor beta chains below come from one sample, sequenced in a study of CD8+CD57+ T cells in acquired aplastic anemia (dated by TCRdb to 2016 to 2018). Expansion of CD8+CD57+ cells had been shown by flow cytometry in the patients chosen for sequencing. The instrument given in TCRdb is Illumina HiSeq 2000. Genomic DNA served as template for TCR beta VDJ combination and CDR3 sequence profiling. TCRdb took the public reads, trimmed them with fastp at Q25, ran MiXCR for clone calling and kept in-frame beta chains. CDR3 protein duplicates are merged, each entry listing the most common genes and DNA. Across this sample there are 150,000 to 180,000 distinct CDR3 sequences, with approximately 52% seen only once. Jointly, the top ten make up approximately 12% of the sample. The sequencing input was sorted CD4+, CD8+, or CD8+CD57+ T cells (not recorded which) from PBMCs. All receptors come from a human donor with aplastic anemia.

The rearrangement links TRBV7-2 to TRBJ1-3; tentatively, D is TRBD1 (5 bases). Trimming cost V 8 bases and J 3 bases, with 11 bases left between them. Germline CDR1 SGHTA, CDR2 FQGNSA. The CDR3 sequence is 13 residues long. The CDR3 DNA reads TGTGCCAGCTTGACAGAGTATGGAAACACCATATATTTT. It encodes CASLTEYGNTIYF.

Ten or more counts support this clonotype. The rearrangement links TRBV7-9 to TRBJ2-7; 7 bases are a match to TRBD1. The CDR3 extends over 14 amino acids. Trimming at V came to 3 bases and at J to 5 bases, leaving 7 bases not matched to a gene. The V gene's germline CDR1 is SEHNR and CDR2 FQNEAQ (reference sequence). Here the CDR3 reads CASSLETGIDEQYF. The CDR3 DNA sequence: TGTGCCAGCAGCTTGGAGACAGGGATCGACGAGCAGTACTTC.

This clonotype was counted many times. J is TRBJ2-7 and V is TRBV2; TRBD1 is a possible D gene (6 bases). CDR1 and CDR2 (germline): SNHLY, FYNNEI. V lost 6 bases, J lost 2 bases, and 11 bases lay in between. The CDR3 runs 13 residues. CDR3 region: CASRPGQAYEQYF. CDR3 nucleotide sequence: TGTGCCAGCAGACCGGGACAAGCCTACGAGCAGTACTTC. Looking up the rest from reference TRBV2 and TRBJ2-7 gives the full variable domain: EPEVTQTPSHQVTQMGQEVILRCVPISNHLYFYWYRQILGQKVEFLVSFYNNEISEKSEIFDDQFSVERPDGSNFTLKIRSTKLEDSAMYFCASRPGQAYEQYFGPGTRLTVT.

The rearrangement uses TRBV5-4 and TRBJ2-1; D gene unclear. Trimming stripped 0 bases from V and 5 bases from J, with 6 bases between. The CDR3 covers 13 residues. Germline V CDR1 and CDR2: SGHNT, YYREEE (reference sequence). The CDR3 sequence: CASSLVGNNEQFF. For the CDR3, the DNA is TGTGCCAGCAGCTTGGTTGGAAACAATGAGCAGTTCTTC.

This clonotype was recorded at least ten times. This rearrangement joins TRBV6-5 to TRBJ2-7; D unresolved. The CDR3 covers 13 residues. V was shortened by 2 bases and J by 6 bases, with 11 bases between the two germline ends. In germline, CDR1 is MNHEY, CDR2 SVGAGI. The CDR3 sequence: CASSYGRLAEQYF. CDR3 nucleotide sequence: TGTGCCAGCAGTTACGGACGCCTGGCCGAGCAGTACTTC.

This clonotype has a count of ten or more. The chain couples TRBV7-9 to TRBJ2-7; 9 nucleotides line up with TRBD1. In germline, CDR1 is SEHNR, CDR2 FQNEAQ (reference sequence). With V trimmed by 2 bases and J by 6 bases, 8 bases remained unmatched. The CDR3 length is 15 residues. Written as DNA, the CDR3 is TGTGCCAGCAGCTTACCGGGACAGGGTTTGTTCGAGCAGTACTTC. Its translation: CASSLPGQGLFEQYF.

This clonotype was counted many times. The CDR3 DNA reads as TGTGCCACCAGTGAGATGAACACCGGGGAGCTGTTTTTT. It yields the protein CATSEMNTGELFF. The chain carries TRBV24-1 and TRBJ2-2; D is unclear. V lost 4 bases and J lost 1, with 3 bases in between. Germline V gives CDR1 KGHDR, CDR2 SFDVKD. The CDR3 totals 13 residues.

The chain couples TRBV20-1 to TRBJ2-7; 14 bases match TRBD2. V shed 4 bases, J shed 3 bases, and the junction held 5 bases outside the gene matches. The CDR3 runs to 15 residues. Germline assignment: CDR1 DFQATT and CDR2 SNEGSKA (reference sequence). The CDR3 loop reads CSAKGTSGSGYEQYF. CDR3 bases: TGCAGTGCTAAAGGGACTAGCGGGAGTGGCTACGAGCAGTACTTC.

This clonotype was counted ten times or more. V usage is TRBV6-5 and J usage is TRBJ2-7, with D perhaps matching TRBD2 (6 bases). CDR1 is MNHEY and CDR2 is SVGAGI in the germline V gene. The CDR3 extends over 15 amino acids. V gave up 5 bases and J gave up 1 base, with 15 bases separating them. CDR3 nucleotide sequence: TGTGCCAGCAGTACTGGAGGAGGGTTTTCCTACGAGCAGTACTTC. Its protein is CASSTGGGFSYEQYF.

Points on this clonotype: This CDR3 is missing its conserved last phenylalanine or tryptophan, likely due to a read error. The genes are TRBV15 and TRBJ2-1; TRBD1 agrees at 7 bases. This CDR3 spans 15 amino acids. Germline-derived CDR1 and CDR2 are LNHNV and YYDKDF (reference sequence). The V gene end was trimmed by 4 bases and the J gene end by 6 bases; junction bases not matched to a gene: 9. CDR3 sequence (DNA): TGTGCCACCAGCAAGGACAGGATTGGGCTCAATGAGCAGTTCTCC. Amino acid sequence: CATSKDRIGLNEQFS.

The genes are TRBV5-1 and TRBJ2-3; no clear D. The germline V gene has CDR1 SGHRS and CDR2 YFSETQ. The ends were cut back, 4 bases at V and 6 bases at J, with 9 bases in the middle. The CDR3 totals 12 residues. The CDR3 sequence is CASSVLSDTQYF. CDR3 coding DNA: TGCGCCAGCAGCGTCCTATCGGATACGCAGTATTTT.

Here the CDR3 reads CASSEGDQPQHF. As DNA, the CDR3 is TGCGCCAGCAGTGAGGGTGATCAGCCCCAGCATTTT. This chain connects TRBV10-1 to TRBJ1-5; D gene uncertain. Per germline, CDR1 WNHNN and CDR2 SYGVQD (reference sequence). V gave up 2 bases and J gave up 5 bases, with 4 bases separating them. The CDR3 length is 12 residues.

This clonotype showed up just a few times. The chain combines TRBV19 with TRBJ2-7; TRBD2 matches 10 bases. Germline CDR1 and CDR2: LNHDA and SQIVND (reference sequence). The J segment lost 5 bases and the V segment lost 3 bases, leaving 7 bases of the junction unmatched. This CDR3 is 15 amino acids long. The CDR3 nucleotides read TGTGCCAGTAGTATCTGGCTAGCGGGAGTGAACGAGCAGTACTTC. Its protein is CASSIWLAGVNEQYF.

This clonotype was seen ten or more times. The V gene is TRBV4-2, the J gene TRBJ2-7, with TRBD2 identical over 9 bases. The CDR3 spans 16 residues. The germline CDR1 and CDR2 sequences are LGHNA and YNFKEQ. Trimming took 0 bases from V and 3 from J; bases not matched to a gene: 6. CDR3 protein: CASSQDLGTSSYEQYF. CDR3 bases: TGTGCCAGCAGCCAAGATTTGGGGACTAGCAGCTACGAGCAGTACTTC.

This chain joins TRBV4-3 and TRBJ2-2, with D perhaps TRBD1 (5 bases). The germline CDR1 and CDR2 sequences are LGHNA and YSLEER. The CDR3 runs 14 residues. Trimming took off 0 bases at V and 6 bases at J, with 8 bases between the two ends. The CDR3 DNA reads as TGCGCCAGCAGCCAAGACTACAGGCCCGGGGAGCTGTTTTTT. It translates to CASSQDYRPGELFF.

This clonotype was recorded many times. The chain carries TRBV5-6 and TRBJ1-6; 8 positions match TRBD1. The ends lost 5 bases at V and 7 bases at J; junction bases unmatched: 5. CDR1 and CDR2 from the germline V gene are SGHDT and YYEEEE. CDR3 length equals 14 residues. CDR3 in amino acids: CASSYGQGNSPLHF. As DNA, the CDR3 is TGTGCCAGCAGTTACGGACAGGGCAATTCACCCCTCCACTTT.

The genes are TRBV5-5 and TRBJ1-1; tentatively, D is TRBD1 (5 bases). The V end lost 4 bases, the J end lost 0 bases, and 13 bases lay between the germline ends. The CDR3 has 15 residues. The germline CDR1 and CDR2 sequences are SGHKS and YYEKEE (reference sequence). In nucleotides, the CDR3 is TGTGCCAGCAGCCGGGGGGAGGTGGTGAACACTGAAGCTTTCTTT. This encodes CASSRGEVVNTEAFF.

The V gene is TRBV15, the J gene TRBJ2-1; D is unclear. The germline V and J ends were trimmed by 4 bases and 0 bases, with 7 bases remaining between them. Germline V gives CDR1 LNHNV, CDR2 YYDKDF (reference sequence). This CDR3 has 14 amino acids. CDR3 in DNA: TGTGCCACCAGCACTGGGAACTCCTACAATGAGCAGTTCTTC. Translation gives CATSTGNSYNEQFF.

Many counts were recorded for this clonotype. This sequence joins TRBV7-9 and TRBJ1-3; the D is unclear. The germline V gene has CDR1 SEHNR and CDR2 FQNEAQ (reference sequence). V was clipped by 6 bases and J by 0 bases, with 6 bases between them. The CDR3 length is 13 residues. The CDR3 region is CASRSPSGNTIYF. The CDR3 bases are TGTGCCAGCAGGTCTCCCTCTGGAAACACCATATATTTT.

Ten or more counts support this clonotype. The chain couples TRBV6-4 to TRBJ2-1, with TRBD2 identical over 8 bases. The CDR3 length is 15 residues. The J segment lost 5 bases and the V segment lost 2 bases, leaving 5 bases of the junction unmatched. In germline, CDR1 is MRHNA, CDR2 SNTAGT. CDR3 residues: CASSDGRGAHNEQFF. The CDR3 DNA reads TGTGCCAGCAGTGACGGGCGGGGGGCGCACAATGAGCAGTTCTTC.

Only a few counts were recorded for this clonotype. The rearrangement joins TRBV7-4 to TRBJ2-7, with 14 bases that match TRBD2. Per germline, CDR1 SGHVT and CDR2 SQSDAQ. V shed 5 bases, J shed 3 bases, and the junction held 6 bases outside the gene matches. This CDR3 contains 16 residues. The chain's CDR3 is CASSRQGTSGSYEQYF. CDR3 nucleotide sequence: TGTGCCAGCAGCAGACAGGGGACTAGCGGGAGCTACGAGCAGTACTTC.

At least ten counts were recorded for this clonotype. The chain combines TRBV5-4 with TRBJ2-5; possible D gene TRBD2, 7 bases. V was pared by 4 bases and J by 3 bases, with 28 bases between. Germline lookup yields CDR1 SGHNT and CDR2 YYREEE (reference sequence). This CDR3 is 19 amino acids long. The CDR3 reads CASSPRRGRGSLAEETQYF. As DNA, the CDR3 is TGTGCCAGCAGCCCGAGGCGGGGGCGCGGGAGTCTAGCGGAAGAGACCCAGTACTTC. The full variable domain, its missing parts supplied by reference TRBV5-4 and TRBJ2-5, is ETGVTQSPTHLIKTRGQQVTLRCSSQSGHNTVSWYQQALGQGPQFIFQYYREEENGRGNFPPRFSGLQFPNYSSELNVNALELDDSALYLCASSPRRGRGSLAEETQYFGPGTRLLVL.

The table lists this clonotype with a count of one. V is TRBV19 and J is TRBJ1-5; D is possibly TRBD1 (5 bases). Trimming removed 8 bases at V and 8 bases at J, with 16 bases between. CDR3 length equals 13 residues. Germline V gene data show CDR1 as LNHDA and CDR2 as SQIVND (reference sequence). The CDR3 loop is CASHNRSGKPQHF. CDR3 sequence (DNA): TGTGCCAGTCACAATCGCTCAGGGAAGCCCCAGCATTTT. The full variable domain, rest sourced from reference TRBV19 and TRBJ1-5, is DGGITQSPKYLFRKEGQNVTLSCEQNLNHDAMYWYRQDPGQGLRLIYYSQIVNDFQKGDIAEGYSVSREKKESFPLTVTSAQKNPTAFYLCASHNRSGKPQHFGDGTRLSIL.

V usage is TRBV9 and J usage is TRBJ2-5, with D maybe TRBD2 (7 bases). Trimming left V 6 bases short and J 5 bases short, with 14 bases between. Germline V gene sequence: CDR1 SGDLS, CDR2 YYNGEE. The CDR3 is made up of 13 amino acids. This chain's CDR3 is CASTVGGRETQYF. The CDR3 nucleotides are TGTGCCAGCACCGTCGGGGGGCGGGAGACCCAGTACTTC.